The text below deals with one TCR beta chain. Germline V gene lookup returns CDR1 SGHRS and CDR2 YFSETQ. V was cut by 0 bases and J by 8 bases, with 11 bases left in between. The CDR3 totals 13 residues. Original methodology: Estimated nucleated cell counts came from reference gene primer amplification. TCRdb's table, derived via immunoSEQ multiplex PCR, lists solely in-frame clones and lacks some. The V and J calls and clone size come from that table; D and trimming were worked out from the DNA. The sample has 370,000 or so clones; more than 70% are singletons. The data are from a study of blood T cell repertoires in COVID-19.

The chain couples TRBV5-1 to TRBJ1-1, with unresolved D. The TCR was taken from a man aged 30 to 39 who had recovered from COVID-19. Material: PBMCs or T cells enriched from blood (not recorded which). In DNA, the CDR3 is TGCGCCAGCAGCTTGGGGGCCGCGGGGGAAGCTTTCTTT. Amino acid sequence: CASSLGAAGEAFF.